This is a list of T cell receptor beta chains from one sample in a study of T cells in Graves' hyperthyroidism and ophthalmopathy. MiXCR, applied by TCRdb to the multiplex PCR reads, yields one record per CDR3 protein. The data contain around 300,000 distinct CDR3 sequences, approximately 14% of them singletons. Material for sequencing was blood. The receptors were gathered from a woman aged 40 to 55 with Graves' hyperthyroidism. Each CDR3 is given without its conserved first and last residue. The order of the fields is J gene, D gene, V gene, CDR3 protein. A D gene is named only where the DNA matches it firmly.

j_call: TRBJ2-2
d_call: TRBD1
v_call: TRBV6-4
cdr3_aa: ASRQGAGELF

j_call: TRBJ2-2
d_call: .
v_call: TRBV7-3
cdr3_aa: ASSTGSTGELF

j_call: TRBJ2-5
d_call: .
v_call: TRBV7-9
cdr3_aa: ASSSPGLQETQY

j_call: TRBJ2-7
d_call: .
v_call: TRBV11-2
cdr3_aa: ASSLYQASNEQY

j_call: TRBJ1-2
d_call: .
v_call: TRBV6-1
cdr3_aa: AVVSGQTLRGYT

j_call: TRBJ2-7
d_call: .
v_call: TRBV12-3/TRBV12-4
cdr3_aa: ASSLLSSYEQY

j_call: TRBJ2-3
d_call: TRBD2
v_call: TRBV20-1
cdr3_aa: SAKPIIAGAWTDTQY

j_call: TRBJ2-1
d_call: .
v_call: TRBV19
cdr3_aa: ASSIGSANPHNEQF

j_call: TRBJ2-3
d_call: .
v_call: TRBV7-8
cdr3_aa: ASRRTVGKNTDTQY

j_call: TRBJ2-1
d_call: TRBD1
v_call: TRBV28
cdr3_aa: ASSPGTAYYNEQF

j_call: TRBJ2-2
d_call: TRBD2
v_call: TRBV9
cdr3_aa: ASSLGTSANTGELF

j_call: TRBJ2-7
d_call: .
v_call: TRBV20-1
cdr3_aa: SARARSLYEQY

j_call: TRBJ1-1
d_call: .
v_call: TRBV2
cdr3_aa: ASSASEGVNTEAF

j_call: TRBJ1-1
d_call: TRBD1
v_call: TRBV4-1
cdr3_aa: ASSGLDRGAEAF

j_call: TRBJ1-2
d_call: TRBD1
v_call: TRBV6-1
cdr3_aa: ASRPPGQGLYT

j_call: TRBJ1-4
d_call: .
v_call: TRBV20-1
cdr3_aa: SARDLTGGGKEKLF

j_call: TRBJ2-7
d_call: TRBD1
v_call: TRBV11-2
cdr3_aa: ASSPGQGNLKSYEQY

j_call: TRBJ1-6
d_call: .
v_call: TRBV28
cdr3_aa: ASTQAPGLNSPLH

j_call: TRBJ2-2
d_call: .
v_call: TRBV7-2
cdr3_aa: ASSLGWELF

j_call: TRBJ2-1
d_call: TRBD2
v_call: TRBV3-1
cdr3_aa: ASSPRTSGDTYNEQF

j_call: TRBJ2-1
d_call: TRBD2
v_call: TRBV2
cdr3_aa: ASSSQSGSINEQF

j_call: TRBJ2-5
d_call: TRBD2
v_call: TRBV10-3
cdr3_aa: AISGTSGGETQY

j_call: TRBJ2-1
d_call: TRBD1
v_call: TRBV20-1
cdr3_aa: SASQGQGYNEQF

j_call: TRBJ2-3
d_call: .
v_call: TRBV2
cdr3_aa: ASSDEARGSDTQY

j_call: TRBJ2-1
d_call: TRBD2
v_call: TRBV19
cdr3_aa: ASRSPEREGLKEQF

j_call: TRBJ2-3
d_call: .
v_call: TRBV7-2
cdr3_aa: ASRPEGSDTQY

j_call: TRBJ1-1
d_call: .
v_call: TRBV9
cdr3_aa: ASSSTGTRAF

j_call: TRBJ2-1
d_call: TRBD2
v_call: TRBV5-1
cdr3_aa: ASSLEREVNEQF

j_call: TRBJ1-3
d_call: .
v_call: TRBV29-1
cdr3_aa: SVERTSGNTIY

j_call: TRBJ2-5
d_call: TRBD2
v_call: TRBV3-1
cdr3_aa: ASSQISSGRFH

j_call: TRBJ2-2
d_call: TRBD2
v_call: TRBV25-1
cdr3_aa: ASRDNLGTSGSSGELF

j_call: TRBJ2-6
d_call: .
v_call: TRBV24-1
cdr3_aa: ATSGKSGANVLT